Below, 7 T cell receptor beta chains from the same sample are listed, as sequenced in a study of blood T cells in healthy people across ages. The second PCR ran roughly 6 to 12 cycles with a sample-barcoded 5' primer and J-beta primers. TCRdb analysed the 5' RACE reads with MiXCR anew, one entry per CDR3 protein. The sample holds hundreds of thousands of distinct CDR3 sequences, roughly 24% seen once. These data were likewise used in another study, on T cells of mothers and their children.

Sequencing input: blood. The receptors shown here come from a boy younger than 18 in good health.

This clonotype came up once. J is TRBJ2-4 and V is TRBV11-2; 7 bases align to TRBD1. CDR3 length equals 14 residues. CDR1 is SGHAT, CDR2 FQNNGV, per germline. V gave up 5 bases and J gave up 8 bases; unmatched junction bases: 9. The CDR3 coding sequence is TGTGCCAGCAGCCGGGTGTCAGGGGGAGACATTCAGTACTTC. Protein sequence: CASSRVSGGDIQYF.

The chain is built from TRBV6-4 and TRBJ2-5; 11 bases line up with TRBD2. The J call may not be correct, given that the DNA end is closer to TRBJ2-1. The germline V gene encodes CDR1 MRHNA and CDR2 SNTAGT. This CDR3 comprises 16 residues. The CDR3, as DNA: TGTGCCAGCAGTGACTCCCGACTAGCGGGGCACAATGAGCAGTTCTTC. The encoded protein is CASSDSRLAGHNEQFF.

V usage is TRBV2 and J usage is TRBJ2-7; TRBD1 is a possible D gene (5 bases). CDR1 is SNHLY, CDR2 FYNNEI, per germline. V was pared by 5 bases and J by 4 bases, with 9 bases between. The length of the CDR3 is 12 residues. Here the CDR3 DNA reads TGTGCCAGCAGTTCAGGGAAATACGAGCAGTACTTC. As protein: CASSSGKYEQYF.

The chain uses TRBV5-5 and TRBJ2-6; maybe TRBD1 (6 bases). Germline loops: CDR1 SGHKS, CDR2 YYEKEE (reference sequence). The CDR3 is 17 amino acids. Deletions cut 6 bases from V and 0 bases from J, with 16 bases between. The CDR3 loop is CASTRTAFPSGANVLTF. The CDR3 region has the DNA TGTGCCAGCACCCGGACAGCCTTTCCCTCTGGGGCCAACGTCCTGACTTTC.

In this sample, this clonotype turned up a few times. The CDR3 DNA sequence: TGTGCCAGCAGCTGGGACAGGAAATCCTACGAGCAGTACTTC. It translates to CASSWDRKSYEQYF. This chain joins TRBV5-5 and TRBJ2-5; 8 nucleotides align to TRBD1. The last part of the DNA fits TRBJ2-7 better; the J call may be wrong. This CDR3 contains 14 residues. Germline CDR1 and CDR2: SGHKS and YYEKEE (reference sequence).

The gene calls are TRBV29-1 and TRBJ2-3, with 11 bases identical to TRBD2. Germline lookup yields CDR1 SQVTM and CDR2 ANQGSEA. The CDR3 spans 15 residues. Germline trimming cut 4 bases from V and 8 bases from J; bases unmatched to any gene: 11. DNA for the CDR3: TGCAGCGTTGTAAGGGCCGGGACTAGCGGCGGTACGCAGTATTTT. Translated: CSVVRAGTSGGTQYF.

This clonotype has more than one count but fewer than ten. This chain links TRBV9 with TRBJ2-5; 9 nucleotides match TRBD2. The V and J ends lost 0 bases and 4 bases, in that order; junction bases with no gene match: 4. This CDR3 has 15 amino acids. The germline V gene encodes CDR1 SGDLS and CDR2 YYNGEE. This CDR3 is CASSVGVSGGETQYF. Here the CDR3 DNA reads TGTGCCAGCAGCGTAGGTGTTAGCGGGGGAGAGACCCAGTACTTC.